The clone carrying this TCR beta chain was counted only a few times. This sample is drawn from a study of blood T cells in healthy people across ages. A second PCR of 7 to 11 cycles used a sample-barcoded 5' primer and a J-beta primer mix. TCRdb used MiXCR to reprocess the 5' RACE reads, holding one entry per CDR3 protein. There are 550,000 to 600,000 distinct CDR3 sequences in the sample; 25% to 30% occur only once, and less than 20% lies in the top ten. The donors, aged roughly 6 to 100, were healthy Caucasians from Russia. The germline V gene encodes CDR1 SGDLS and CDR2 YYNGEE. V lost 3 bases and J lost 5; bases outside the gene matches: 7. The CDR3 runs to 15 residues.

The specimen sequenced was blood. V and J are TRBV9 and TRBJ2-5; TRBD1 aligns across 10 bases. The origin of this receptor is a woman in her 70s in good health. The CDR3 spells CASSGGTGVWETQYF. In DNA form, the CDR3 reads TGTGCCAGCAGCGGAGGGACAGGGGTATGGGAGACCCAGTACTTC.